This T cell receptor beta chain is from a study of blood T cells in healthy people across ages. Study observations and caveats: Unknown CMV status may confound age-related changes in expanded clones.

CDR1 and CDR2 (germline): SEHNR, FQNEAQ (reference sequence). CDR3 length: 14 residues. PCR was performed a second time for 7 to 11 cycles using a sample-barcoded 5' primer and a J-beta primer mix. Each CDR3 protein gets one entry after TCRdb re-called the 5' RACE reads with MiXCR. The table lists hundreds of thousands of distinct CDR3 sequences, roughly 44% of them singletons, with roughly 19% in the top ten. Those donating, healthy Caucasian individuals from Russia, were aged about 6 to 95. Drawn from each donor were approximately 10 milliliters of peripheral blood. There are a few counts of this clonotype. The antigen is not known. A much larger clonotype is one base distant, so this may be a read error.

The chain carries TRBV7-9 and TRBJ2-4; D is unclear. The DNA end is more similar to TRBJ2-7, so the J call may be wrong. The TCR originated in a man aged 55 to 70 in good health. Sequenced input: blood. The CDR3 reads CASSVLGSMNEQYF. The CDR3 DNA follows: TGTGCCAGCAGCGTATTAGGGTCGATGAACGAGCAGTACTTC.